Below, one T cell receptor (beta chain) is given with its context. Its antigen is unknown. Germline and junction disagree at one end, which may indicate a read error. Clones were sequenced by immunoSEQ multiplex PCR, and TCRdb holds only the in-frame ones, with some missing. The table records some 84,000 clones, around 85% of them present only once. The CDR3 is 14 residues long. The germline V gene encodes CDR1 MNHNY and CDR2 SVGAGI (reference sequence). The sample originates from a study of T cell responses to AZD1222 COVID-19 vaccine. Whole-study results and caveats: The breadth and depth of Spike-specific TCRs increased once two AZD1222 doses had been given. Among AZD1222 vaccinees, only six were seropositive at baseline.

This sample comprised peripheral blood, obtained on day 0 of AZD1222 vaccination. The sequence derives from an adult in good health. The rearrangement joins TRBV6-6 to TRBJ2-5; a weak D match, TRBD2 (6 bases). The CDR3 is CASRYSGTSETQYF. CDR3 nucleotides: TGTGCCAGCAGATACTCCGGGACTTCGGAGACCCAGTACTTC.